A selection of T cell receptor beta chains follows, all from one sample in a study of spatial heterogeneity in lung cancer. TCRdb reprocessed the 5' RACE reads via MiXCR and lists one record per CDR3 protein. The sample has about 10,000 distinct CDR3 sequences, 9.5% to 15% seen once; the top ten hold roughly a tenth. Sequenced here: lung tumor tissue, sampled at surgery. These receptors were obtained from a male donor with early-stage non-small cell lung cancer. Each CDR3 is given with its conserved first and last residue. Fields, in order: D gene, V gene, CDR3 length, clone size, J gene, CDR3 DNA, CDR3 protein. A D gene is named only where the DNA matches it firmly. Where a row states a size, it is once, few, many or the class of an expanded clone; other rows omit it.

D gene: NA
V gene: TRBV12-3/TRBV12-4
CDR3 length: 16
clone size: medium-sized
J gene: TRBJ2-2
CDR3 DNA: TGTGCCAGCAGTTTCTCAGGGGGACTACCCACCGGGGAGCTGTTTTTT
CDR3 protein: CASSFSGGLPTGELFF

D gene: TRBD2
V gene: TRBV12-3/TRBV12-4
CDR3 length: 15
clone size: many
J gene: TRBJ2-1
CDR3 DNA: TGTGCCAGCAGTTTCGAGATTAAGAGCGGGGATGAGCAGTTCTTC
CDR3 protein: CASSFEIKSGDEQFF

D gene: NA
V gene: TRBV18
CDR3 length: 13
clone size: NA
J gene: TRBJ1-3
CDR3 DNA: TGTGCCAGCTCACCAGTCTCTGGAAACACCATATATTTT
CDR3 protein: CASSPVSGNTIYF

D gene: TRBD1
V gene: TRBV6-6
CDR3 length: 14
clone size: NA
J gene: TRBJ2-7
CDR3 DNA: TGTGCCAACCGCGCGTCGGACAGGACCTACGTGCAGTACTTC
CDR3 protein: CANRASDRTYVQYF

D gene: NA
V gene: TRBV20-1
CDR3 length: 12
clone size: many
J gene: TRBJ1-2
CDR3 DNA: TGCAGTGCTAGTTCTGGGTTGCAGGGCTACACCTTC
CDR3 protein: CSASSGLQGYTF

D gene: NA
V gene: TRBV24-1
CDR3 length: 14
clone size: many
J gene: TRBJ1-2
CDR3 DNA: TGTGCCACCAGTGATTTTACCAGGACCTATGGCTACACCTTC
CDR3 protein: CATSDFTRTYGYTF

D gene: TRBD2
V gene: TRBV11-2
CDR3 length: 14
clone size: many
J gene: TRBJ2-1
CDR3 DNA: TGTGCCAGCAGCTTATTTGCGGGAGCTAATGAGCAGTTCTTC
CDR3 protein: CASSLFAGANEQFF

D gene: NA
V gene: TRBV3-1
CDR3 length: 16
clone size: many
J gene: TRBJ2-2
CDR3 DNA: TGTGCCAGCAGCCGATTAGGGTCCGCGAACACCGGGGAGCTGTTTTTT
CDR3 protein: CASSRLGSANTGELFF

D gene: TRBD1
V gene: TRBV5-1
CDR3 length: 16
clone size: medium-sized
J gene: TRBJ2-7
CDR3 DNA: TGCGCCAGCAGCTTGACTGACAGGGGAACTGCCTACGAGCAGTACTTC
CDR3 protein: CASSLTDRGTAYEQYF

D gene: NA
V gene: TRBV27
CDR3 length: 12
clone size: many
J gene: TRBJ1-1
CDR3 DNA: TGTGCCAGCGTCGGGGGGGCGACTGAAGCTTTCTTT
CDR3 protein: CASVGGATEAFF

D gene: NA
V gene: TRBV24-1
CDR3 length: 12
clone size: medium-sized
J gene: TRBJ2-1
CDR3 DNA: TGTGCCACCAGCAGGGTGGGCAATGAGCAGTTCTTC
CDR3 protein: CATSRVGNEQFF

D gene: TRBD1
V gene: TRBV10-3
CDR3 length: 13
clone size: NA
J gene: TRBJ2-3
CDR3 DNA: TGTGCCATGAAAGGGGGCCCCACAGATACGCAGTATTTT
CDR3 protein: CAMKGGPTDTQYF

D gene: NA
V gene: TRBV18
CDR3 length: 15
clone size: medium-sized
J gene: TRBJ2-3
CDR3 DNA: TGTGCCAGCTCTGCAAGACGGGGAGTGTCAGATACGCAGTATTTT
CDR3 protein: CASSARRGVSDTQYF

D gene: NA
V gene: TRBV27
CDR3 length: 13
clone size: NA
J gene: TRBJ1-5
CDR3 DNA: TGTGCCAGCAGTTTATTTCTGGATCAGCCCCAGCATTTT
CDR3 protein: CASSLFLDQPQHF

D gene: TRBD1
V gene: TRBV18
CDR3 length: 14
clone size: many
J gene: TRBJ1-1
CDR3 DNA: TGTGCCAGCTCACCGGGACAGGGGAACACTGAAGCTTTCTTT
CDR3 protein: CASSPGQGNTEAFF

D gene: TRBD2
V gene: TRBV15
CDR3 length: 14
clone size: many
J gene: TRBJ2-5
CDR3 DNA: TGTGCCACCAGCAGAGAAGGCGGGAGTGAGACCCAGTACTTC
CDR3 protein: CATSREGGSETQYF

D gene: NA
V gene: TRBV18
CDR3 length: 15
clone size: many
J gene: TRBJ2-3
CDR3 DNA: TGTGCCAGCTCACCACCTAGTCACAGCACAGATACGCAGTATTTT
CDR3 protein: CASSPPSHSTDTQYF

D gene: NA
V gene: TRBV6-6
CDR3 length: 11
clone size: many
J gene: TRBJ2-1
CDR3 DNA: TGTGCCAGCAGTTACTCTAGTGAGCAGTTCTTC
CDR3 protein: CASSYSSEQFF

D gene: NA
V gene: TRBV7-7
CDR3 length: 14
clone size: many
J gene: TRBJ2-5
CDR3 DNA: TGTGCTAGCAGCTTAGGGGGAATCCAAGAGACCCAGTACTTC
CDR3 protein: CASSLGGIQETQYF

D gene: NA
V gene: TRBV27
CDR3 length: 11
clone size: NA
J gene: TRBJ1-1
CDR3 DNA: TGTGCCAGCAGTTTAGGGTCCAAAGCTTTCTTT
CDR3 protein: CASSLGSKAFF

D gene: NA
V gene: TRBV11-3
CDR3 length: 16
clone size: many
J gene: TRBJ2-5
CDR3 DNA: TGTGCCAGCAGCCCACCCATACGGGAAAGGCAAGAGACCCAGTACTTC
CDR3 protein: CASSPPIRERQETQYF

D gene: TRBD2
V gene: TRBV9
CDR3 length: 16
clone size: medium-sized
J gene: TRBJ2-1
CDR3 DNA: TGTGCCAGCAGCACCACGCTAGCGGGAGGCGAAAATGAGCAGTTCTTC
CDR3 protein: CASSTTLAGGENEQFF

D gene: TRBD2
V gene: TRBV7-2
CDR3 length: 15
clone size: many
J gene: TRBJ2-7
CDR3 DNA: TGTGCCAGCAGCACCCCCCAGCGGGGACCTCTGGAGCAGTACTTC
CDR3 protein: CASSTPQRGPLEQYF

D gene: TRBD1
V gene: TRBV27
CDR3 length: 16
clone size: many
J gene: TRBJ2-2
CDR3 DNA: TGTGCCAGCAGTCCTAACAGGGGGCTGGCCACCGGGGAGCTGTTTTTT
CDR3 protein: CASSPNRGLATGELFF

D gene: TRBD1
V gene: TRBV7-9
CDR3 length: 14
clone size: many
J gene: TRBJ1-2
CDR3 DNA: TGTGCCAGCAGCTTTGGACAGGGAACTTATGGCTACACCTTC
CDR3 protein: CASSFGQGTYGYTF

D gene: NA
V gene: TRBV15
CDR3 length: 13
clone size: NA
J gene: TRBJ1-1
CDR3 DNA: TGTGCCACCAGCAGAGATTCAGGGGTTCAGGCTTTCTTT
CDR3 protein: CATSRDSGVQAFF

D gene: TRBD2
V gene: TRBV3-1
CDR3 length: 21
clone size: many
J gene: TRBJ2-4
CDR3 DNA: TGTGCCAGCAGCCAAAAGTCGCAGCTAGCGGGAGAGTGGTTAGGCAAAAACATTCAGTACTTC
CDR3 protein: CASSQKSQLAGEWLGKNIQYF

D gene: NA
V gene: TRBV10-3
CDR3 length: 13
clone size: medium-sized
J gene: TRBJ1-5
CDR3 DNA: TGTGCCATCAGGATAGATGAAAGGCAGCCCCAGCATTTT
CDR3 protein: CAIRIDERQPQHF

D gene: TRBD1
V gene: TRBV13
CDR3 length: 15
clone size: many
J gene: TRBJ2-2
CDR3 DNA: TGTGCCAGCAGCAACCGGGACAGGGAGACCGGGGAGCTGTTTTTT
CDR3 protein: CASSNRDRETGELFF

D gene: TRBD2
V gene: TRBV9
CDR3 length: 19
clone size: NA
J gene: TRBJ2-3
CDR3 DNA: TGTGCCAGCAGCGTAGCTCCCGTGATTAGCGGGAGGCTGGGAGATACGCAGTATTTT
CDR3 protein: CASSVAPVISGRLGDTQYF

D gene: TRBD2
V gene: TRBV5-1
CDR3 length: 19
clone size: many
J gene: TRBJ2-7
CDR3 DNA: TGCGCCAGCAGCTTGGACTCTAGCGGGAGTGCCTTTAGCTCCTACGAGCAGTACTTC
CDR3 protein: CASSLDSSGSAFSSYEQYF

D gene: NA
V gene: TRBV20-1
CDR3 length: 14
clone size: many
J gene: TRBJ2-3
CDR3 DNA: TGCAGTGCCTTTACCAATAGCGGTTCAGATACGCAGTATTTT
CDR3 protein: CSAFTNSGSDTQYF

D gene: TRBD2
V gene: TRBV7-2
CDR3 length: 16
clone size: many
J gene: TRBJ2-2
CDR3 DNA: TGTGCCAGCAGCTTAGCGGGGGGGAGCAGCACCGGGGAGCTGTTTTTT
CDR3 protein: CASSLAGGSSTGELFF

D gene: TRBD2
V gene: TRBV4-3
CDR3 length: 17
clone size: many
J gene: TRBJ2-2
CDR3 DNA: TGCGCCAGCAGCCAGGATTTGGGAGGGCGGGGCACCGGGGAGCTGTTTTTT
CDR3 protein: CASSQDLGGRGTGELFF

D gene: TRBD2
V gene: TRBV7-3
CDR3 length: 16
clone size: NA
J gene: TRBJ2-3
CDR3 DNA: TGTGCCAGCAGCGGGGTGGGTAGCGGGAGTCCAGATACGCAGTATTTT
CDR3 protein: CASSGVGSGSPDTQYF